This entry lists 18 T cell receptor beta chains sequenced from one sample in a study of PD-1 and CTLA-4 blockade in melanoma. Generated by immunoSEQ multiplex PCR, the TCRdb table keeps only in-frame clones and is missing some. The data contain approximately 17,000 clones, about 69% of them singletons. Sequencing used CD8+ T cells from peripheral blood, obtained before anti-PD-1 treatment. The receptors were sampled from a human donor with melanoma.

The chain is built from TRBV27 and TRBJ2-7, with D unclear. Germline V gene sequence: CDR1 MNHEY, CDR2 SMNVEV (reference sequence). V was trimmed by 3 bases and J by 7 bases, leaving 7 bases between them. This CDR3 is built from 11 residues. The CDR3 spells CASSFSEEQYF. The DNA for the CDR3 is TGTGCCAGCAGTTTTTCTGAGGAGCAGTACTTC.

The rearrangement links TRBV3-1 (or the pseudogene TRBV3-2) to TRBJ2-1, with TRBD2 identical over 10 bases. With 6 bases clipped from V and 7 bases from J, the junction kept 12 bases outside the gene matches. The CDR3 totals 16 residues. Per germline, CDR1 LGHDT and CDR2 YNNKEL (reference sequence). In DNA, the CDR3 is TGTGCCAGCAGGCCGGGAGGAGCGGGAGGGAGGAATGAGCAGTTCTTC. Protein sequence: CASRPGGAGGRNEQFF.

J is TRBJ2-2 and V is TRBV2; possibly TRBD1 or TRBD2 for D (6 bases each). The CDR3 spans 15 residues. The germline V and J ends were trimmed by 6 bases and 5 bases, with 16 bases remaining between them. The germline gives CDR1 SNHLY, CDR2 FYNNEI. CDR3 amino acids: CASRERGEETGELFF. DNA for the CDR3: TGTGCCAGCAGGGAAAGGGGGGAGGAAACCGGGGAGCTGTTTTTT.

This sequence joins TRBV6-6 and TRBJ2-3; 9 bases line up with TRBD2. This CDR3 comprises 16 residues. The V segment lost 6 bases and the J segment 1 base; nucleotides outside the gene matches: 8. CDR1 and CDR2 (germline): MNHNY, SVGAGI (reference sequence). The CDR3 sequence: CASSPGTSWGTDTQYF. CDR3 nucleotides: TGTGCCAGCAGCCCAGGGACTAGCTGGGGCACAGATACGCAGTATTTT.

V is TRBV27 and J is TRBJ2-1; 10 bases align to TRBD2. Germline loops: CDR1 MNHEY, CDR2 SMNVEV (reference sequence). The CDR3 length is 14 residues. V dropped 6 bases and J dropped 9; count of bases not matched to a gene: 8. CDR3 sequence (DNA): TGTGCCAGCAGAGAGCGGGAGGGCCGGTTTGAGCAGTTCTTC. It codes for CASREREGRFEQFF.

A few counts support this clone. The chain recombines TRBV7-6 with TRBJ2-1; 10 bases are a match to TRBD2. The V gene end was trimmed by 5 bases and the J gene end by 0 bases; junction bases not matched to a gene: 4. CDR1 SGHVS and CDR2 FNYEAQ come from the germline V gene. The CDR3 is 16 amino acids. The CDR3 loop is CASSEGLASSYNEQFF. CDR3 coding DNA: TGTGCCAGCAGCGAGGGACTAGCGAGCTCCTACAATGAGCAGTTCTTC. The complete variable domain, with remaining parts taken from reference TRBV7-6 and TRBJ2-1, reads GAGVSQSPRYKVTKRGQDVALRCDPISGHVSLYWYRQALGQGPEFLTYFNYEAQQDKSGLPNDRFSAERPEGSISTLTIQRTEQRDSAMYRCASSEGLASSYNEQFFGPGTRLTVL.

The chain has TRBV19 and TRBJ1-2; D not resolved. Germline CDR1 reads LNHDA; CDR2 reads SQIVND (reference sequence). The CDR3 totals 12 residues. The germline V and J ends were trimmed by 4 bases and 2 bases, with 5 bases remaining between them. The CDR3 region is CASSNLNYGYTF. The CDR3 bases are TGTGCCAGTAGTAACCTAAACTATGGCTACACCTTC.

This rearrangement joins TRBV13 to TRBJ2-7; D is ambiguous. Deletions cut 5 bases from V and 5 bases from J, with 19 bases between. Germline CDR1 PRHDT, CDR2 FYEKMQ (reference sequence). This CDR3 region has 15 residues. The CDR3 here is CASSLRAFDTDEQYF. In nucleotides, the CDR3 is TGTGCCAGCAGCCTCCGGGCTTTCGATACGGACGAGCAGTACTTC.

The rearrangement uses TRBV7-6 and TRBJ2-5; possibly TRBD2 for D (5 bases). The CDR3 contains 16 residues. CDR1 SGHVS and CDR2 FNYEAQ come from the germline V gene. Trimming shortened V by 1 base and J by 1 base, and 13 bases separated the two germline ends. CDR3: CASSLGGTGIQETQYF. Written as DNA, the CDR3 is TGTGCCAGCAGCTTAGGGGGTACGGGGATCCAAGAGACCCAGTACTTC.

The rearrangement uses TRBV11-2 and TRBJ1-2, with 11 nucleotides matching TRBD1. The CDR3 contains 14 residues. V lost 6 bases to trimming and J lost 6 bases; unmatched junction nucleotides: 6. The germline V gene has CDR1 SGHAT and CDR2 FQNNGV. The CDR3 DNA follows: TGTGCCAGCAGAGGTCCGGACAGGGGGCATGGCTACACCTTC. This sequence encodes CASRGPDRGHGYTF.

V and J are TRBV18 and TRBJ1-1; no reliable D call. Deletions cut 2 bases from V and 1 base from J, with 8 bases between. The germline V gene has CDR1 KGHSH and CDR2 LQKENI. There are 14 residues in the CDR3. Here the CDR3 reads CASSPRVSNTEAFF. CDR3 nucleotides: TGTGCCAGCTCACCAAGGGTATCGAACACTGAAGCTTTCTTT.

This chain links TRBV7-9 with TRBJ1-2, with D possibly matching TRBD1 (5 bases). Germline V gene sequence: CDR1 SEHNR, CDR2 FQNEAQ (reference sequence). The CDR3 extends over 12 amino acids. V was cut by 1 base and J by 11 bases, with 11 bases left in between. CDR3 region: CASSLGGTGYTF. CDR3 bases: TGTGCCAGCAGCTTAGGGGGGACCGGATACACCTTC.

This clone was recorded only once. The J gene is TRBJ1-2, the V gene TRBV5-1; TRBD1 matches at 8 bases. With V trimmed by 0 bases and J by 7 bases, 14 bases remained unmatched. In germline, CDR1 is SGHRS, CDR2 YFSETQ. The CDR3 contains 17 residues. The CDR3 is CASSLGETGASTGGYTF. CDR3 DNA sequence: TGCGCCAGCAGCTTGGGAGAGACAGGGGCCTCTACCGGTGGCTACACCTTC.

The chain combines TRBV27 with TRBJ1-1, with D possibly TRBD1 on 5 matching bases. Germline CDR1 and CDR2: MNHEY and SMNVEV (reference sequence). Trimming removed 1 base from V and 5 bases from J, with 11 bases in between. The CDR3 spans 14 residues. The chain's CDR3 is CASSLYRGETEAFF. The CDR3, as DNA: TGTGCCAGCAGTTTATATCGGGGGGAGACTGAAGCTTTCTTT.

This clone is termed medium-sized. The chain recombines TRBV10-2 with TRBJ1-1, with D unclear. This CDR3 spans 12 amino acids. Looked up from germline, CDR1 is WSHSY and CDR2 is SAAADI. Trimming removed 4 bases at V and 2 bases at J, with 5 bases between. CDR3 amino acids: CASSGYNTEAFF. CDR3 nucleotide sequence: TGCGCCAGCAGTGGGTACAACACTGAAGCTTTCTTT.

V and J are TRBV3-1 (or the pseudogene TRBV3-2) and TRBJ2-1, with D uncertain. The CDR3 has 20 residues. V lost 4 bases and J lost 4, with 29 bases in between. The germline V gene encodes CDR1 LGHDT and CDR2 YNNKEL (reference sequence). The CDR3, as DNA: TGTGCCAGCAGCCCCCGGCCGCTCTCGTACGCAAGCTCCTATTACAATGAGCAGTTCTTC. It is translated as CASSPRPLSYASSYYNEQFF.

This clone was observed a single time. The chain links TRBV19 to TRBJ2-5; 9 positions match TRBD1. This CDR3 is 23 amino acids long. After removal of 0 bases from V and 5 bases from J, the junction contained 28 bases not matched to a gene. From germline, CDR1 is LNHDA and CDR2 SQIVND (reference sequence). CDR3 nucleotides: TGTGCCAGTAGTATAGAGGCAATCGGAGCCGGGACAGGGATACAACCAACCTGGGAGACCCAGTACTTC. Translated, it gives CASSIEAIGAGTGIQPTWETQYF.

V gene TRBV28 combines with J gene TRBJ2-1; perhaps TRBD2 as D (6 bases). The V end was cut by 2 bases, the J end by 3 bases, with 11 bases between. The V gene's germline CDR1 is MDHEN and CDR2 SYDVKM. The CDR3 covers 15 residues. This chain's CDR3 is CASSLGPGDYNEQFF. DNA for the CDR3: TGTGCCAGCAGTTTAGGGCCGGGGGACTACAATGAGCAGTTCTTC.